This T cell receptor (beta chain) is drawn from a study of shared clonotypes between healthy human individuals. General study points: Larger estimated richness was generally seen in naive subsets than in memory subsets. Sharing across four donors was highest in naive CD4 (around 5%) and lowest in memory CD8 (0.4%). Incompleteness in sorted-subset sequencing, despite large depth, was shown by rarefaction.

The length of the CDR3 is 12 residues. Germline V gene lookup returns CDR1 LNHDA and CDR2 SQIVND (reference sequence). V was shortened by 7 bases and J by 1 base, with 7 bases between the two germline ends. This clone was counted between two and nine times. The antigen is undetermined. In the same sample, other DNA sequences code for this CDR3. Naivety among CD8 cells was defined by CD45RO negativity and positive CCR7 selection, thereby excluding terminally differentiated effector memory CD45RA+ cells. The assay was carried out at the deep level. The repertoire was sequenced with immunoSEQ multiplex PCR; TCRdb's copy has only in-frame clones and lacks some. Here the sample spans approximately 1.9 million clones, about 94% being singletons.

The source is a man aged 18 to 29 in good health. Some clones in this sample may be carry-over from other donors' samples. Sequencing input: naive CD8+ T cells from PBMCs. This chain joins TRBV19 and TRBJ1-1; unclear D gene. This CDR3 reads CASTTGNTEAFF. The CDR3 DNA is TGTGCCAGTACGACGGGGAACACTGAAGCTTTCTTT.